This T cell receptor (beta chain) came from a study of radiation and T cells in renal cell carcinoma. Points from the study as a whole: Sampling covered only about 1 g of each tumor. Irradiated tumors had higher TCR clonality than control tumors. Irradiated tumors held more dominant CDR3 motifs than control tumors.

Sample treatment: treatment-naive control, cytoreductive nephrectomy. Controls were unirradiated tumors from treatment-naive cytoreductive nephrectomy patients. Remarks on this clone: Its antigen remains unknown.

TCRdb keeps only in-frame clones here, not all; method: immunoSEQ multiplex PCR. Of over 9,000 clones in the sample, less than 80% were seen once. Unmatched junction bases numbered 2, after V lost 4 bases and J lost 3 bases. Germline CDR1 reads SGHTS; CDR2 reads YDEGEE. The CDR3 length is 14 residues. The origin of this receptor is a man aged 55 to 70 with renal cell carcinoma. This chain connects TRBV5-8 to TRBJ2-2, with 8 positions matching TRBD2. Sequences were derived from tumor tissue, sampled from a patient whose treatment was nephrectomy without radiotherapy. CDR3 in DNA: TGTGCCAGCAGCAGACTAGCGTACACCGGGGAGCTGTTTTTT. The encoded protein is CASSRLAYTGELFF.